These T cell receptor beta chains were read from a single sample in a study of T-cell reconstitution after alpha-beta-depleted transplantation in children. TCRdb re-derived calls from the PCR reads in MiXCR, one entry per CDR3 protein. The table records about 100,000 distinct CDR3 sequences, 5% to 6% of them present only once. The specimen was PBMCs, mostly from graft donor cells, collected 60 days after TCRalphabeta/CD19-depleted stem cell transplant. The source is a female patient between 2 and 15 years old who had a stem cell transplant for Fanconi anemia, so the T cells may come from the graft donor. Each CDR3 is given with its conserved first and last residue. A D gene is named only where the DNA matches it firmly. Clone size is given for some rows only: seen once, a few or many times, or a class if the clone is expanded.

CDR3aa | CDR3nt | v_gene | abundance | j_gene | d_gene
CASSLKGQGSDYEQYF | TGCGCCAGCAGCTTGAAGGGGCAGGGCTCGGATTACGAGCAGTACTTC | TRBV5-1 | many | TRBJ2-7 | .
CASSPTSGRYEQYF | TGCGCCAGCAGCCCCACTAGCGGGAGATACGAGCAGTACTTC | TRBV5-1 | many | TRBJ2-7 | TRBD2
CASFTSSYNEQFF | TGTGCCAGCTTTACGAGCTCCTACAATGAGCAGTTCTTC | TRBV2 | many | TRBJ2-1 | .
CATLVGTARVTEAFF | TGTGCCACCCTAGTTGGGACAGCCAGGGTAACTGAAGCTTTCTTT | TRBV19 | few | TRBJ1-1 | TRBD1
CASSLVGDRDYGYTF | TGTGCCAGCAGCTTAGTTGGGGACAGGGACTATGGCTACACCTTC | TRBV11-2 | many | TRBJ1-2 | TRBD1
CASSDKLTQYF | TGTGCCAGCAGTGACAAGCTTACGCAGTATTTT | TRBV25-1 | many | TRBJ2-3 | .
CASSLRGLAGSYSYNEQFF | TGCGCCAGCAGCCTCCGGGGACTAGCGGGGTCATACTCCTACAATGAGCAGTTCTTC | TRBV5-1 | few | TRBJ2-1 | TRBD2
CASTVLGQGSGETQYF | TGCGCCAGCACCGTTCTAGGACAGGGAAGTGGAGAGACCCAGTACTTC | TRBV5-1 | few | TRBJ2-5 | TRBD1
CASSSWGQGQETQYF | TGTGCCAGCAGTAGCTGGGGACAGGGTCAAGAGACCCAGTACTTC | TRBV6-4 | few | TRBJ2-5 | TRBD1
CATSRVDSSYEQYF | TGTGCCACCAGCAGAGTTGACAGTTCCTACGAGCAGTACTTC | TRBV15 | . | TRBJ2-7 | .
CASSLRQGSDTQYF | TGTGCCAGCAGCCTACGACAGGGGTCAGATACGCAGTATTTT | TRBV3-1 | many | TRBJ2-3 | TRBD1
CASSRGQGPYNEQFF | TGTGCCAGCAGCCGTGGACAGGGGCCGTACAATGAGCAGTTCTTC | TRBV7-9 | . | TRBJ2-1 | TRBD1
CASSFYLGSSYNEQFF | TGTGCCAGCAGCTTCTATCTAGGAAGCTCCTACAATGAGCAGTTCTTC | TRBV7-2 | few | TRBJ2-1 | .
CASSQGARSYEQYF | TGCGCCAGCAGCCAAGGCGCGAGATCTTACGAGCAGTACTTC | TRBV4-1 | many | TRBJ2-7 | .
CASSLVQETPKYF | TGTGCCAGCAGCTTGGTGCAGGAGACCCCGAAGTACTTC | TRBV7-3 | many | TRBJ2-5 | .
CASSSRLAALETQYF | TGTGCCAGCAGCTCCCGACTAGCGGCTCTGGAGACCCAGTACTTC | TRBV7-9 | many | TRBJ2-5 | TRBD2
CSARDRKRERDTQYF | TGCAGTGCTAGAGATAGGAAGCGGGAGAGGGATACGCAGTATTTT | TRBV20-1 | many | TRBJ2-3 | TRBD2
CASSTSGGSYKNIQYF | TGTGCCAGCAGCACTAGCGGGGGATCATACAAAAACATTCAGTACTTC | TRBV7-9 | many | TRBJ2-4 | TRBD2
CASSLGMRGGETQYF | TGTGCCAGCAGCTTGGGGATGAGGGGAGGAGAGACCCAGTACTTC | TRBV11-3 | few | TRBJ2-5 | .
CASSLHYGYTF | TGTGCCAGCAGTTTACACTATGGCTACACCTTC | TRBV12-3/TRBV12-4 | many | TRBJ1-2 | .
CASSLGLAGAGELFF | TGCGCCAGCAGCTTGGGACTAGCGGGAGCCGGGGAGCTGTTTTTT | TRBV5-1 | few | TRBJ2-2 | TRBD2
CASSFRAGAVGLYNEQFF | TGTGCCAGCAGTTTTCGAGCGGGAGCCGTTGGGTTATACAATGAGCAGTTCTTC | TRBV12-3/TRBV12-4 | . | TRBJ2-1 | TRBD2
CAWSLGKGQAKNIQYF | TGTGCCTGGAGTCTAGGGAAGGGGCAAGCCAAAAACATTCAGTACTTC | TRBV30 | many | TRBJ2-4 | .
CASSGSEAFF | TGTGCCAGCAGTGGATCTGAAGCTTTCTTT | TRBV6-4 | . | TRBJ1-1 | .
CASSLGPIGETQYF | TGCGCCAGCAGCTTGGGCCCCATCGGAGAGACCCAGTACTTC | TRBV5-1 | many | TRBJ2-5 | .
CAWSGWTGDPTGELFF | TGTGCCTGGAGTGGCTGGACAGGGGACCCTACCGGGGAGCTGTTTTTT | TRBV30 | few | TRBJ2-2 | TRBD1
CASSLAGSLRYEQYF | TGTGCCAGCAGCTTAGCGGGTAGCCTCAGGTACGAGCAGTACTTC | TRBV7-2 | . | TRBJ2-7 | .
CASSLEGQGRSPLHF | TGTGCCAGCAGCTTAGAGGGACAGGGTCGATCACCCCTCCACTTT | TRBV7-7 | few | TRBJ1-6 | TRBD1
CASSVGLAGFFTGELFF | TGTGCCAGCAGTGTAGGACTAGCGGGGTTTTTCACCGGGGAGCTGTTTTTT | TRBV2 | . | TRBJ2-2 | TRBD2
CASSYAGTGGKGDF | TGTGCCAGCAGTTACGCCGGGACAGGGGGCAAGGGGGACTTC | TRBV28 | many | TRBJ2-7 | TRBD1
CASSPTGVGQPQHF | TGTGCCAGCAGTCCTACAGGGGTTGGGCAGCCCCAGCATTTT | TRBV12-3/TRBV12-4 | many | TRBJ1-5 | TRBD1
CASSWKGGMNTEAFF | TGCGCCAGCAGCTGGAAAGGGGGTATGAACACTGAAGCTTTCTTT | TRBV5-1 | few | TRBJ1-1 | .
CAISEIYSEQYF | TGTGCCATCAGTGAAATTTACTCCGAGCAGTACTTC | TRBV10-3 | many | TRBJ2-7 | .
CASNEDRFGLTDTQYF | TGTGCCAGCAACGAAGACAGGTTTGGCCTCACAGATACGCAGTATTTT | TRBV12-3/TRBV12-4 | many | TRBJ2-3 | .
CCARGLAEATAETQYF | TGCTGTGCTAGGGGACTAGCGGAAGCCACGGCGGAGACCCAGTACTTC | TRBV20-1 | . | TRBJ2-5 | TRBD2